Listed below are T cell receptor beta chains from one sample, sequenced in a study of T-cell memory formation after mild COVID-19. TCRdb redid the calling of the 5' RACE reads with MiXCR, one entry per CDR3 protein. The table lists hundreds of thousands of distinct CDR3 sequences, roughly an eighth of them singletons. Sequenced input: PBMCs or a T cell subset sorted from them (not recorded which). The receptors come from a man between 18 and 29 years old who had mild COVID-19 (a few samples of this study predate the infection). Cell type and time point are not known. CDR3s leave out the opening cysteine and the closing phenylalanine or tryptophan. Fields, in order: J gene, clone size, V gene, CDR3 protein. Size is stated for part of the rows, as once, few or many counts, or as a class when the clone is expanded.

>TRBJ2-1|few|TRBV7-2
ASSWWHNEQF
>TRBJ2-6|-|TRBV20-1
SANQRGGSGANVLT
>TRBJ2-3|many|TRBV7-2
ASSGAGHTMDTQY
>TRBJ1-1|few|TRBV21-1
ASRFGGQKTEAF
>TRBJ1-1|few|TRBV7-2
ASSVQGGDAF
>TRBJ1-5|few|TRBV6-6
ASSPRQGPQH
>TRBJ2-5|few|TRBV10-2
ASSEGSGAGGLETQY
>TRBJ2-3|-|TRBV7-3
ASSLGTSNTDTQY
>TRBJ2-5|many|TRBV20-1
SARRGSNWETQY
>TRBJ2-1|few|TRBV6-1
ASSPHLGEQF
>TRBJ2-2|few|TRBV5-1
ASNSGTRNTGELF
>TRBJ2-2|-|TRBV7-3
ASSSKGGQGDGELF